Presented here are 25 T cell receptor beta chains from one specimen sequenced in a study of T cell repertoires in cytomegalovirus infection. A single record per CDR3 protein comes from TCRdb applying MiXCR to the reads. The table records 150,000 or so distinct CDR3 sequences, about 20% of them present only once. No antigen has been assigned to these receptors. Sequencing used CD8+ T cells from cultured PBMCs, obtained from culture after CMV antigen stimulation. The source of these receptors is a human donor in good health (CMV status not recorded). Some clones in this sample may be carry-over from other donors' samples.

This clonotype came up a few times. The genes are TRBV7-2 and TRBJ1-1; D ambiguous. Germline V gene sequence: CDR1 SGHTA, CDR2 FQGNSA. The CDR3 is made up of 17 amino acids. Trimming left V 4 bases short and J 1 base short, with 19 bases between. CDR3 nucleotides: TGTGCCAGCAGCTCCCTCTCCCCGGATTTCTGGAACACTGAAGCTTTCTTT. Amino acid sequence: CASSSLSPDFWNTEAFF.

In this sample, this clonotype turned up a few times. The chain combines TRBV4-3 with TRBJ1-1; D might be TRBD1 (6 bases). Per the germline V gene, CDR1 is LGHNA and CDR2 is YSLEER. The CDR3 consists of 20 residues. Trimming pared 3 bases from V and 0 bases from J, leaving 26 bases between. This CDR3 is CASSHLIADSQRVMNTEAFF. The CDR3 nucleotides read TGCGCCAGCAGCCACCTTATAGCGGACAGCCAAAGGGTGATGAACACTGAAGCTTTCTTT.

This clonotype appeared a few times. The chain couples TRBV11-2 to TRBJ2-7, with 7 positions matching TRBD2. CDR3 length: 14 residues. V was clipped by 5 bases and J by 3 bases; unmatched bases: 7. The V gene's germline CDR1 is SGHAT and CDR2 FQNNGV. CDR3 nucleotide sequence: TGTGCCAGCAGCCGACGAGGGAGGGACTACGAGCAGTACTTC. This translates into CASSRRGRDYEQYF.

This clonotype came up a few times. This CDR3 reads CASTSRQGTGNYEQYF. For the CDR3, the DNA is TGTGCCAGCACTTCCAGACAGGGGACTGGGAACTACGAGCAGTACTTC. The chain employs TRBV12-3 or TRBV12-4 and TRBJ2-7; 8 bases fit TRBD1. V gave up 7 bases and J gave up 3 bases; unmatched junction bases: 14. The CDR3 is 16 amino acids.

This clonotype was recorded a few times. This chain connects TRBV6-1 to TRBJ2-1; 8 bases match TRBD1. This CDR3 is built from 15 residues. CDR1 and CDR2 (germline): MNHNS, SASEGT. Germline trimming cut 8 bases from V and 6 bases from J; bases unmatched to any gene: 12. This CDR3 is CASGNGGTGGNEQFF. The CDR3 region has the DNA TGTGCCAGCGGGAATGGGGGTACAGGGGGCAATGAGCAGTTCTTC.

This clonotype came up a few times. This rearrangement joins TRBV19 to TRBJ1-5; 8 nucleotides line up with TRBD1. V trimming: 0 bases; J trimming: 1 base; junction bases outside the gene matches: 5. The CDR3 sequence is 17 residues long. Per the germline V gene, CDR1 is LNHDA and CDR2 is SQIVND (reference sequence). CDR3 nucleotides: TGTGCCAGTAGTATAGAGCAGGGGGCGGTGAGCAATCAGCCCCAGCATTTT. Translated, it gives CASSIEQGAVSNQPQHF.

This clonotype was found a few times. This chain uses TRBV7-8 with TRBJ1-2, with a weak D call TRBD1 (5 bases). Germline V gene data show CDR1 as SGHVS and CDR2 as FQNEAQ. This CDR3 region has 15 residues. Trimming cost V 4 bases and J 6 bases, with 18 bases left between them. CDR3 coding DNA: TGTGCCAGCAGCTCGGCTTCAGGGTCTGAGGATGGCTACACCTTC. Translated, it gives CASSSASGSEDGYTF.

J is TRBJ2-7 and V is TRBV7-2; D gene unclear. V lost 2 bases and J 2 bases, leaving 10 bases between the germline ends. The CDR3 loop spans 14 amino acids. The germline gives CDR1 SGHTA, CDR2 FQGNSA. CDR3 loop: CASSLFHRTYEQYF. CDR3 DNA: TGTGCCAGCAGCTTATTTCACAGAACCTACGAGCAGTACTTC. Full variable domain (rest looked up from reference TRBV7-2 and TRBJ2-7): GAGVSQSPSNKVTEKGKDVELRCDPISGHTALYWYRQSLGQGLEFLIYFQGNSAPDKSGLPSDRFSAERTGGSVSTLTIQRTQQEDSAVYLCASSLFHRTYEQYFGPGTRLTVT.

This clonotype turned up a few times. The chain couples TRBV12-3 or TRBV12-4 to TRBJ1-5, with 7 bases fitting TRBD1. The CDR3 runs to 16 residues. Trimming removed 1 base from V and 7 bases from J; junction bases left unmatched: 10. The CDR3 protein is CASSLEFDRVQQPQHF. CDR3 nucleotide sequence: TGTGCCAGCAGTTTAGAGTTCGACAGGGTCCAACAGCCCCAGCATTTT.

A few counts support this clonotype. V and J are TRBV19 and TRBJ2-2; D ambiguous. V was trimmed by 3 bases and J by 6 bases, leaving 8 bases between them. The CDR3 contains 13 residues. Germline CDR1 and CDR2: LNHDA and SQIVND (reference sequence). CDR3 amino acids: CASSITSSGELFF. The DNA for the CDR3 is TGTGCCAGTAGTATTACCTCCTCCGGGGAGCTGTTTTTT.

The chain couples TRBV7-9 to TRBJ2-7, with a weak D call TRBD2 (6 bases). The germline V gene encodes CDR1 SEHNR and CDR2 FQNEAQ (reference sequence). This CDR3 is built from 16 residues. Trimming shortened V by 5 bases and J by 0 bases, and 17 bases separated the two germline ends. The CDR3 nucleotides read TGTGCCAGCAGCGGGGGGTGGGGCCCTGCCTCCTACGAGCAGTACTTC. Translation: CASSGGWGPASYEQYF.

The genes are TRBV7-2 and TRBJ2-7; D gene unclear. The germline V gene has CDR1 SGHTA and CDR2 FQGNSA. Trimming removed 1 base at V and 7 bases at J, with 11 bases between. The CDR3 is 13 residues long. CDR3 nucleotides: TGTGCCAGCAGCTTAGTTTCTCCCCCGGAGCAGTACTTC. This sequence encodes CASSLVSPPEQYF.

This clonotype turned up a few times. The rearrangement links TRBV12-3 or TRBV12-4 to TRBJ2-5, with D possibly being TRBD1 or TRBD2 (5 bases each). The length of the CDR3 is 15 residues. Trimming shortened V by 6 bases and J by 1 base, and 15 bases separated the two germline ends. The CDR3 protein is CASSPPGRGQETQYF. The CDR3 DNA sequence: TGTGCCAGCAGCCCACCGGGACGGGGCCAAGAGACCCAGTACTTC.

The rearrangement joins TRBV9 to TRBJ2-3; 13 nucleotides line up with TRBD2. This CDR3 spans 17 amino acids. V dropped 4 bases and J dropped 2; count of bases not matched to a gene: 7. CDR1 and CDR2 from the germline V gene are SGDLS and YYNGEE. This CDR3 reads CASSFRLAGGLTDTQYF. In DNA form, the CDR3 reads TGTGCCAGCAGCTTCAGACTAGCGGGGGGCCTCACAGATACGCAGTATTTT.

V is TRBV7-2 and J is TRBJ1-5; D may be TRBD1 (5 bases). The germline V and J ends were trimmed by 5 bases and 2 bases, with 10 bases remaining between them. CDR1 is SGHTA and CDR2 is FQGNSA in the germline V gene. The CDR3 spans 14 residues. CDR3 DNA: TGTGCCAGCAGCCACGGGGGGGGCAATCAGCCCCAGCATTTT. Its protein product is CASSHGGGNQPQHF.

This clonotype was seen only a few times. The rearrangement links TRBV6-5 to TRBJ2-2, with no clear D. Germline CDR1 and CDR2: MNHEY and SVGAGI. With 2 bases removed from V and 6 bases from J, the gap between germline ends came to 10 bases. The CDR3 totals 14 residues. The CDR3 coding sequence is TGTGCCAGCAGTTACGGAATCCTTTCCGGGGAGCTGTTTTTT. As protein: CASSYGILSGELFF.

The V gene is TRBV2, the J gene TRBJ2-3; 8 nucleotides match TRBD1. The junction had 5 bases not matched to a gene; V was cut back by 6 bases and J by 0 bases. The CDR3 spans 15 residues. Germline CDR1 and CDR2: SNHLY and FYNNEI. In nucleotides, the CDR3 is TGTGCCAGCAGGGCAGGGGGCCCTAGCACAGATACGCAGTATTTT. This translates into CASRAGGPSTDTQYF.

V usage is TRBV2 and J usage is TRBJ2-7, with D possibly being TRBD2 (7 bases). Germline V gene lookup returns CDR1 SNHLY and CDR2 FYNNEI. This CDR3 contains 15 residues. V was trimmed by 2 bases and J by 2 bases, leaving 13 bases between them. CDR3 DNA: TGTGCCAGCAGTGAAACGGGGGGCCCAACCTACGAGCAGTACTTC. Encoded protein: CASSETGGPTYEQYF. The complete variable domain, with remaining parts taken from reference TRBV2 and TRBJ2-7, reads EPEVTQTPSHQVTQMGQEVILRCVPISNHLYFYWYRQILGQKVEFLVSFYNNEISEKSEIFDDQFSVERPDGSNFTLKIRSTKLEDSAMYFCASSETGGPTYEQYFGPGTRLTVT.

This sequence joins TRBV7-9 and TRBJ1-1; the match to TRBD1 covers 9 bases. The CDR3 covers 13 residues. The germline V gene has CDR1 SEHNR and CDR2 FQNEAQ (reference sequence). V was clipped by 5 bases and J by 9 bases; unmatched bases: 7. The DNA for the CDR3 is TGTGCCAGCAGCCCCACAGGGGGCCATAAAGCTTTCTTT. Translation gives CASSPTGGHKAFF.

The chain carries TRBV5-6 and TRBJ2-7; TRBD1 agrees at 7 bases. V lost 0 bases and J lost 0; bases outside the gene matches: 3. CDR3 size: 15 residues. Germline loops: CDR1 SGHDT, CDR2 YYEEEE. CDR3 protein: CASSLVSGGSYEQYF. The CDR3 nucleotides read TGTGCCAGCAGCTTGGTTTCAGGGGGCTCCTACGAGCAGTACTTC. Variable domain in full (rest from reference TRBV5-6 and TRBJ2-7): DAGVTQSPTHLIKTRGQQVTLRCSPKSGHDTVSWYQQALGQGPQFIFQYYEEEERQRGNFPDRFSGHQFPNYSSELNVNALLLGDSALYLCASSLVSGGSYEQYFGPGTRLTVT.

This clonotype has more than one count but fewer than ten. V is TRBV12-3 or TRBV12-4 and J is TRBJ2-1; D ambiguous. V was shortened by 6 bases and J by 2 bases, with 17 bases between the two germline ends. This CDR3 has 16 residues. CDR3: CASRSLATEPYNEQFF. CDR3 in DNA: TGTGCCAGCAGGTCCTTGGCGACTGAGCCCTACAATGAGCAGTTCTTC.

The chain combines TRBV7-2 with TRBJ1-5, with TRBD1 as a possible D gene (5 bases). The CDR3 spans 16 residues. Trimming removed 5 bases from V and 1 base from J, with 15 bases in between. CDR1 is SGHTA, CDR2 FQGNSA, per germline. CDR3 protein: CASSRLRVESNQPQHF. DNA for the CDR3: TGTGCCAGCAGCCGACTCAGGGTCGAGAGCAATCAGCCCCAGCATTTT.

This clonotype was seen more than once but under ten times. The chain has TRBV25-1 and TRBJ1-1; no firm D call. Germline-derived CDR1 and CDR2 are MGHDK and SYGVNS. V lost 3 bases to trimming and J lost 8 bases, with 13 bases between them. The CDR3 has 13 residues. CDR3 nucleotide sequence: TGTGCCAGCAGTGAGACGTCGGGCGCGGAAGCTTTCTTT. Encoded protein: CASSETSGAEAFF.

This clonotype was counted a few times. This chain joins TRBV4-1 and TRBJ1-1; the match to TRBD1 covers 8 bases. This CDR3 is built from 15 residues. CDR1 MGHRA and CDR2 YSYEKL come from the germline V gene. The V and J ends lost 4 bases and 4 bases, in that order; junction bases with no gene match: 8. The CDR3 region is CASSLPTGAGTEAFF. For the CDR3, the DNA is TGCGCCAGCAGCCTACCGACAGGGGCAGGCACTGAAGCTTTCTTT.

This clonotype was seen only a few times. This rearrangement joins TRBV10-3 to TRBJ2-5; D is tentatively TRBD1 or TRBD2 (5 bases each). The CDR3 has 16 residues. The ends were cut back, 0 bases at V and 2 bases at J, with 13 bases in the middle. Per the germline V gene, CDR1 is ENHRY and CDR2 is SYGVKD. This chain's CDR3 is CAISESHGGWQETQYF. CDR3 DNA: TGTGCCATCAGTGAGTCTCATGGGGGATGGCAAGAGACCCAGTACTTC.